This T cell receptor (beta chain) was identified during a study of blood T cell repertoires in COVID-19. Sequencing used immunoSEQ multiplex PCR; TCRdb keeps in-frame clones, though not all of them. This sample has about 210,000 clones, with approximately 82% found just once. The V gene's germline CDR1 is SEHNR and CDR2 FQNEAQ (reference sequence). V lost 8 bases, J lost 3 bases, and 10 bases lay in between. The CDR3 runs 12 residues. This clone appeared a single time. The sample consisted of peripheral blood. This TCR was recovered from a woman in her forties or fifties with acute or convalescent COVID-19. The J gene is TRBJ2-5, the V gene TRBV7-9; the D gene is possibly TRBD2 (7 bases). The CDR3, as DNA: TGTGCCAGCGGGAGGGGGAAAGAGACCCAGTACTTC. Translating it yields CASGRGKETQYF.